Listed here are 10 T cell receptor beta chains from one sample, sequenced in a study of human T cells and chemical hapten exposure. TCRdb itself ran the RACE reads through MiXCR, one entry per CDR3 protein. The sample shows 370,000 or so distinct CDR3 sequences, roughly 4.8% of them seen only once. Time point noted: patch test 1, 2 weeks after DPC sensitization. Treatment denoted: therapeutic diphenylcyclopropenone sensitization with weekly scalp DPC. This specimen was whole blood, taken in connection with sensitization to the hapten diphenylcyclopropenone (DPC). The receptors stem from a woman aged 50 to 60 with alopecia areata. Some clones in this sample may be carry-over from other donors' samples.

This clonotype was counted at least ten times. The chain uses TRBV3-1 and TRBJ1-4; D is undetermined. Trimming took off 0 bases at V and 9 bases at J, with 14 bases between the two ends. CDR3 length: 15 residues. From germline, CDR1 is LGHDT and CDR2 YNNKEL (reference sequence). CDR3 in amino acids: CASSQDERYVKKLFF. The CDR3 bases are TGTGCCAGCAGCCAAGATGAGAGATATGTTAAAAAACTGTTTTTT. The complete variable domain, with remaining parts taken from reference TRBV3-1 and TRBJ1-4, reads DTAVSQTPKYLVTQMGNDKSIKCEQNLGHDTMYWYKQDSKKFLKIMFSYNNKELIINETVPNRFSPKSPDKAHLNLHINSLELGDSAVYFCASSQDERYVKKLFFGSGTQLSVL.

This chain joins TRBV2 and TRBJ2-5; D remains ambiguous. CDR3 length: 14 residues. The germline CDR1 and CDR2 sequences are SNHLY and FYNNEI. The germline V and J ends were trimmed by 4 bases and 2 bases, with 11 bases remaining between them. As DNA, the CDR3 is TGTGCCAGCAGTGTGAACCCGTTTCAAGAGACCCAGTACTTC. Encoded protein: CASSVNPFQETQYF.

In this sample, this clonotype turned up a few times. The V and J genes are TRBV4-1 and TRBJ2-1, with 7 bases that match TRBD1. The germline CDR1 and CDR2 sequences are MGHRA and YSYEKL. With V trimmed by 4 bases and J by 4 bases, 7 bases remained unmatched. This CDR3 is built from 15 residues. The CDR3 DNA sequence: TGCGCCAGCAGCCTACCGGGACAGACATACAATGAGCAGTTCTTC. Its protein product is CASSLPGQTYNEQFF.

This chain uses TRBV27 with TRBJ1-1; D possibly corresponds to TRBD1 (5 bases). Trimming took off 2 bases at V and 4 bases at J, with 17 bases between the two ends. Germline lookup yields CDR1 MNHEY and CDR2 SMNVEV (reference sequence). The CDR3 is 16 amino acids. CDR3 sequence reads: CASSLQADTTSTEAFF. The CDR3 DNA sequence: TGTGCCAGCAGTTTACAGGCGGACACTACTAGCACTGAAGCTTTCTTT.

There are many counts of this clonotype. The chain uses TRBV6-5 and TRBJ2-7; tentatively, D is TRBD2 (5 bases). The CDR3 covers 14 residues. Trimming left V 7 bases short and J 3 bases short, with 16 bases between. Germline lookup yields CDR1 MNHEY and CDR2 SVGAGI. This CDR3 reads CASTRGFRVYEQYF. As DNA, the CDR3 is TGTGCCAGCACCCGAGGGTTCAGAGTCTACGAGCAGTACTTC.

This clonotype was recorded many times. The chain employs TRBV6-2 or TRBV6-3 and TRBJ1-1, with 8 bases fitting TRBD1. Trimming took 5 bases from V and 0 from J; bases not matched to a gene: 5. Looked up from germline, CDR1 is MNHEY and CDR2 is SVGEGT. This CDR3 is 15 amino acids long. The CDR3 here is CASSQPTGVNTEAFF. The CDR3 DNA reads as TGTGCCAGCAGTCAGCCGACAGGGGTGAACACTGAAGCTTTCTTT.

There are a few counts of this clonotype. The rearrangement joins TRBV12-5 to TRBJ2-5; the D call may be TRBD1 or TRBD2 (6 bases each). V was trimmed by 1 base and J by 4 bases, leaving 10 bases between them. The germline V gene encodes CDR1 LGHNT and CDR2 FRNRAP. The CDR3 is made up of 14 amino acids. Here the CDR3 reads CASGLGGASETQYF. CDR3 nucleotide sequence: TGTGCTAGTGGTTTGGGGGGGGCTTCAGAGACCCAGTACTTC.

This clonotype appeared many times. The rearrangement links TRBV5-6 to TRBJ2-5, with a possible D match to TRBD2 (5 bases). The germline V and J ends were trimmed by 7 bases and 1 base, with 8 bases remaining between them. This CDR3 spans 12 amino acids. Germline CDR1 SGHDT, CDR2 YYEEEE. This chain's CDR3 is CASYRGQETQYF. The CDR3 coding sequence is TGTGCCAGCTACCGGGGCCAAGAGACCCAGTACTTC.

Ten or more counts support this clonotype. The J gene is TRBJ2-7, the V gene TRBV25-1; 8 nucleotides agree with TRBD1. The CDR3 consists of 13 residues. V lost 8 bases and J lost 5; bases outside the gene matches: 8. The germline V gene has CDR1 MGHDK and CDR2 SYGVNS. The CDR3 protein is CASLRTGYNEQYF. The CDR3 DNA sequence: TGTGCCAGCCTCAGGACAGGGTATAACGAGCAGTACTTC.

This clonotype was observed a few times. The V gene is TRBV10-3, the J gene TRBJ1-3; 9 nucleotides align to TRBD1. Germline V gene lookup returns CDR1 ENHRY and CDR2 SYGVKD. The CDR3 is 13 residues long. Trimming cost V 11 bases and J 0 bases; bases outside gene matches: 2. The CDR3 nucleotides are TGTGCCGGACAGGGGTACTCTGGAAACACCATATATTTT. Its translation: CAGQGYSGNTIYF.